The count of the clone carrying this T cell receptor (beta chain) is one. These data come from a study of blood T cell repertoires in COVID-19. As for the study in general: Sample material is recorded as cDNA or gDNA derived from T cells, B-cell-depleted T cells, or PBMCs.

The method was immunoSEQ multiplex PCR; TCRdb's version includes in-frame clones alone and lacks a portion of them. The table lists 200,000 to 250,000 clones, almost 90% of them singletons. The V gene's germline CDR1 is KGHSH and CDR2 LQKENI. Trimming cost V 2 bases and J 0 bases, with 13 bases left between them. The CDR3 has 16 amino acids. The TCR was taken from a young man who had been exposed to COVID-19. The genes are TRBV18 and TRBJ1-1; tentatively, D is TRBD1 (6 bases). Sequencing was performed on PBMCs or T cells enriched from blood (not recorded which). The CDR3 protein is CASSPRPGVLNTEAFF. DNA for the CDR3: TGTGCCAGCTCACCAAGGCCAGGGGTGTTGAACACTGAAGCTTTCTTT. The whole variable domain, filled in from reference TRBV18 and TRBJ1-1, reads NAGVMQNPRHLVRRRGQEARLRCSPMKGHSHVYWYRQLPEEGLKFMVYLQKENIIDESGMPKERFSAEFPKEGPSILRIQQVVRGDSAAYFCASSPRPGVLNTEAFFGQGTRLTVV.